These 30 T cell receptor beta chains share one sample of origin, sequenced in a study of T cell responses to AZD1222 COVID-19 vaccine. Clones were read by immunoSEQ multiplex PCR, and TCRdb kept only the in-frame ones, dropping some. This table holds about 130,000 clones, 86% found once. Sequencing was performed on peripheral blood, taken on day 0 of AZD1222 vaccination. The source of these receptors is an adult in good health.

This chain connects TRBV11-2 to TRBJ1-3; 7 bases map to TRBD1. V trimming: 1 base; J trimming: 0 bases; junction bases outside the gene matches: 12. Germline loops: CDR1 SGHAT, CDR2 FQNNGV. The CDR3 consists of 19 residues. CDR3 amino acids: CASSLGGGQLRSSGNTIYF. The CDR3 DNA follows: TGTGCCAGCAGCTTAGGAGGGGGACAGTTACGGAGCTCTGGAAACACCATATATTTT. Full variable domain (missing parts from reference TRBV11-2 and TRBJ1-3): EAGVAQSPRYKIIEKRQSVAFWCNPISGHATLYWYQQILGQGPKLLIQFQNNGVVDDSQLPKDRFSAERLKGVDSTLKIQPAKLEDSAVYLCASSLGGGQLRSSGNTIYFGEGSWLTVV.

The rearrangement joins TRBV6-1 to TRBJ2-5, with D possibly being TRBD1 (6 bases). The germline V and J ends were trimmed by 3 bases and 0 bases, with 14 bases remaining between them. Per germline, CDR1 MNHNS and CDR2 SASEGT. The CDR3 sequence is 16 residues long. Written as DNA, the CDR3 is TGTGCCAGCAGTGACCTTGGACAGCTGTACCAAGAGACCCAGTACTTC. Translated: CASSDLGQLYQETQYF.

The genes are TRBV4-1 and TRBJ2-5, with TRBD2 matching 9 bases. Trimming cost V 4 bases and J 5 bases; bases outside gene matches: 8. The CDR3 is made up of 15 amino acids. Germline lookup yields CDR1 MGHRA and CDR2 YSYEKL. In DNA, the CDR3 is TGCGCCAGCAGCCCCCGTAGCGGGAGTGGGGAGACCCAGTACTTC. It is translated as CASSPRSGSGETQYF.

This clone is a singleton in its sample. The V and J genes are TRBV6-2 or TRBV6-3 and TRBJ2-7; TRBD2 might be the D (5 bases). The germline gives CDR1 MNHEY, CDR2 SVGEGT. V lost 2 bases to trimming and J lost 3 bases, with 14 bases between them. The CDR3 is 15 amino acids. The CDR3 is CASSYAHEGLYEQYF. Written as DNA, the CDR3 is TGTGCCAGCAGTTACGCCCACGAGGGTCTCTACGAGCAGTACTTC.

This clone was counted only a few times. The rearrangement uses TRBV5-1 and TRBJ1-2, with D possibly TRBD1 on 5 matching bases. Trimming stripped 2 bases from V and 3 bases from J, with 8 bases between. CDR1 SGHRS and CDR2 YFSETQ come from the germline V gene. This CDR3 is built from 13 residues. CDR3 residues: CASSFPGDYGYTF. Here the CDR3 DNA reads TGCGCCAGCAGCTTCCCGGGGGACTATGGCTACACCTTC.

This clone was detected only a few times. The chain joins TRBV7-2 to TRBJ1-5; the D gene is possibly TRBD1 (6 bases). CDR1 is SGHTA and CDR2 is FQGNSA in the germline V gene. V was clipped by 0 bases and J by 10 bases, with 13 bases between them. This CDR3 is 14 amino acids long. The CDR3 coding sequence is TGTGCCAGCAGCTTAGCACTCCAGGGGTTACCCCAGCATTTT. Encoded protein: CASSLALQGLPQHF. The variable domain in full, with the rest retrieved from reference TRBV7-2 and TRBJ1-5, is GAGVSQSPSNKVTEKGKDVELRCDPISGHTALYWYRQSLGQGLEFLIYFQGNSAPDKSGLPSDRFSAERTGGSVSTLTIQRTQQEDSAVYLCASSLALQGLPQHFGDGTRLSIL.

V usage is TRBV29-1 and J usage is TRBJ1-4; 10 nucleotides align to TRBD1. Germline V gene data show CDR1 as SQVTM and CDR2 as ANQGSEA. This CDR3 region has 14 residues. V shed 8 bases and J 5 bases; nucleotides not matched to a gene: 8. Here the CDR3 DNA reads TGCAGCTCTCCGGGACAGGGGCTCAATGAAAAACTGTTTTTT. It translates to CSSPGQGLNEKLFF.

This clone was seen only a few times. The chain has TRBV18 and TRBJ1-2, with D possibly TRBD1 on 6 matching bases. CDR3 length: 18 amino acids. Trimming pared 2 bases from V and 0 bases from J, leaving 19 bases between. Per germline, CDR1 KGHSH and CDR2 LQKENI. CDR3 loop: CASSPGSAQGTSNYGYTF. The DNA for the CDR3 is TGTGCCAGCTCACCAGGATCGGCCCAGGGGACCTCTAACTATGGCTACACCTTC.

The chain couples TRBV9 to TRBJ2-1; 9 nucleotides match TRBD2. The CDR3 runs 15 residues. With 0 bases clipped from V and 7 bases from J, the junction kept 5 bases outside the gene matches. Germline V lookup: CDR1 SGDLS, CDR2 YYNGEE. The CDR3 region is CASSVGDSGRNEQFF. The DNA of the CDR3 is TGTGCCAGCAGCGTAGGAGATAGCGGGAGAAATGAGCAGTTCTTC.

This clone showed up just once. V gene TRBV18 combines with J gene TRBJ1-1; D uncertain. Trimming removed 3 bases from V and 0 bases from J, with 14 bases in between. Looked up from germline, CDR1 is KGHSH and CDR2 is LQKENI. This CDR3 spans 16 amino acids. CDR3 amino acids: CASSPPKGSLNTEAFF. The CDR3 DNA follows: TGTGCCAGCTCACCGCCCAAGGGCAGCCTGAACACTGAAGCTTTCTTT.

The V and J genes are TRBV6-5 and TRBJ1-6; perhaps TRBD1 as D (6 bases). Germline CDR1 reads MNHEY; CDR2 reads SVGAGI. The CDR3 totals 12 residues. The germline V and J ends were trimmed by 7 bases and 9 bases, with 10 bases remaining between them. The CDR3 DNA reads TGTGCCAGCAACGGGGGGCGTTCACCCCTCCACTTT. It yields the protein CASNGGRSPLHF.

V usage is TRBV28 and J usage is TRBJ2-2; TRBD1 matches 10 bases. Germline V gene lookup returns CDR1 MDHEN and CDR2 SYDVKM. The junction had 4 bases not matched to a gene; V was cut back by 4 bases and J by 5 bases. The CDR3 sequence is 15 residues long. The DNA for the CDR3 is TGTGCCAGCAGTTCGGGACAGGGGAAGACCGGGGAGCTGTTTTTT. Translated, it gives CASSSGQGKTGELFF.

As to this clone: This is likely a read error, given that the CDR3 carries no conserved phenylalanine or tryptophan at its end. The limits of the CDR3 on the DNA are not certain, so only TCRdb's listed CDR3 is given. V gene TRBV16 combines with J gene TRBJ1-1; TRBD1, the table's D call, lacks a check against the DNA. Both ends counted, the CDR3 spans 12 residues. Germline V gene lookup returns CDR1 KGHSY and CDR2 FQNENV. The CDR3 spells CASSQRDRGQLV.

This sequence joins TRBV5-4 and TRBJ2-7; possibly TRBD1 or TRBD2 for D (5 bases each). CDR3 length: 13 amino acids. Trimming removed 4 bases at V and 0 bases at J, with 8 bases between. Germline assignment: CDR1 SGHNT and CDR2 YYREEE (reference sequence). The CDR3 nucleotides read TGTGCCAGCAGCCGGGGCTTCTCCTACGAGCAGTACTTC. Its translation: CASSRGFSYEQYF. The variable domain in full, with the rest retrieved from reference TRBV5-4 and TRBJ2-7, is ETGVTQSPTHLIKTRGQQVTLRCSSQSGHNTVSWYQQALGQGPQFIFQYYREEENGRGNFPPRFSGLQFPNYSSELNVNALELDDSALYLCASSRGFSYEQYFGPGTRLTVT.

V and J are TRBV7-3 and TRBJ1-1; tentative D call: TRBD1 (5 bases). Between the trimmed V and J ends, which lost 2 bases and 1 base, there was a span of 8 bases. In germline, CDR1 is SGHTA, CDR2 FQGTGA. CDR3 length: 14 amino acids. CDR3 in DNA: TGTGCCAGCAGCTTAGGGACGGCGAACACTGAAGCTTTCTTT. This encodes CASSLGTANTEAFF.

The V call is TRBV6-5, the J call TRBJ1-5; D ambiguous. CDR1 MNHEY and CDR2 SVGAGI come from the germline V gene. The CDR3 sequence is 12 residues long. V was cut by 11 bases and J by 0 bases, with 8 bases left in between. CDR3 sequence reads: CASRYSNQPQHF. CDR3 nucleotide sequence: TGTGCCTCCAGGTATAGCAATCAGCCCCAGCATTTT.

V gene TRBV4-2 combines with J gene TRBJ2-7, with 9 bases that match TRBD2. J gave up 2 bases and V 1 base, and 3 bases lay outside the gene matches. The germline V gene has CDR1 LGHNA and CDR2 YNFKEQ. CDR3 size: 15 residues. CDR3 region: CASSQAREGTYEQYF. The CDR3 DNA follows: TGTGCCAGCAGCCAAGCGCGGGAGGGGACCTACGAGCAGTACTTC.

The J gene is TRBJ1-2, the V gene TRBV23-1; the D is unclear. TRBV23-1 is an ORF; its function is uncertain. The CDR3 covers 14 residues. V shed 2 bases and J shed 3 bases, with 10 bases lying between them. The CDR3 reads CASSQNRVDYGYTF. In DNA form, the CDR3 reads TGCGCCAGCAGTCAAAATAGGGTGGACTATGGCTACACCTTC.

This chain connects TRBV29-1 to TRBJ2-3; 10 bases agree with TRBD2. The V segment lost 4 bases and the J segment 8 bases; nucleotides outside the gene matches: 15. The CDR3 contains 16 residues. CDR1 and CDR2 from the germline V gene are SQVTM and ANQGSEA. The CDR3, as DNA: TGCAGCGTTGTTAGCTCAGCGGGAGGGCCAAGGGGTACGCAGTATTTT. As protein: CSVVSSAGGPRGTQYF.

The chain links TRBV7-9 to TRBJ1-1; 7 nucleotides match TRBD1. J lost 4 bases, V lost 5 bases, and 7 bases had no gene match. The CDR3 has 14 amino acids. Germline CDR1 reads SEHNR; CDR2 reads FQNEAQ (reference sequence). In nucleotides, the CDR3 is TGTGCCAGCAGCCTCGCAGGGGGTATCACTGAAGCTTTCTTT. Its protein is CASSLAGGITEAFF.

The genes are TRBV5-8 and TRBJ2-5; D unclear. Per germline, CDR1 SGHTS and CDR2 YDEGEE. This CDR3 has 13 residues. Trimming removed 2 bases from V and 3 bases from J, with 8 bases in between. In DNA form, the CDR3 reads TGTGCCAGCAGCTTTGGGCGGAAAGAGACCCAGTACTTC. Protein sequence: CASSFGRKETQYF.

CDR3 loop: CASRDEETQYF. CDR3 in DNA: TGTGCCAGCAGAGATGAAGAGACCCAGTACTTC. The chain employs TRBV7-9 and TRBJ2-5; D is unclear. The CDR3 spans 11 residues. The germline gives CDR1 SEHNR, CDR2 FQNEAQ (reference sequence). The germline V and J ends were trimmed by 6 bases and 3 bases, with 5 bases remaining between them.

The chain links TRBV10-1 to TRBJ1-1; no definite D call. Germline lookup yields CDR1 WNHNN and CDR2 SYGVQD (reference sequence). The CDR3 loop spans 16 amino acids. Trimming pared 5 bases from V and 1 base from J, leaving 17 bases between. In DNA, the CDR3 is TGCGCCAGCAGTCATTTTTTGGGCAGAGAGAACACTGAAGCTTTCTTT. It translates to CASSHFLGRENTEAFF.

This chain connects TRBV27 to TRBJ1-1; D gene uncertain. CDR1 and CDR2 from the germline V gene are MNHEY and SMNVEV (reference sequence). The CDR3 is 13 amino acids. V was clipped by 5 bases and J by 1 base, with 8 bases between them. The CDR3 bases are TGTGCCAGCAGTGTCTACGGGAACACTGAAGCTTTCTTT. This encodes CASSVYGNTEAFF.

The rearrangement uses TRBV19 and TRBJ2-3; 12 bases fit TRBD2. The CDR3 totals 16 residues. With V trimmed by 5 bases and J by 6 bases, 9 bases remained unmatched. Germline V gene data show CDR1 as LNHDA and CDR2 as SQIVND (reference sequence). CDR3 in DNA: TGTGCCAGTAGTCGCAGACTAGCGGGAGATGTGGATACGCAGTATTTT. Amino acids: CASSRRLAGDVDTQYF.

This rearrangement joins TRBV11-2 to TRBJ2-5; the D gene is possibly TRBD2 (6 bases). Deletions cut 1 base from V and 5 bases from J, with 8 bases between. The CDR3 has 13 residues. Per germline, CDR1 SGHAT and CDR2 FQNNGV. The CDR3 nucleotides read TGTGCCAGCAGCTTAGGGGGGAGGGAGACCCAGTACTTC. It encodes CASSLGGRETQYF.

The chain combines TRBV21-1 with TRBJ2-7; TRBD1, as called in the table, went unchecked against the DNA. TRBV21-1 is noted as a pseudogene. CDR3 size: 13 residues. The CDR3 loop reads CASSPGTDYEQYF. In DNA, the CDR3 is TGTGCCAGCAGCCCGGGGACAGACTACGAGCAGTACTTC.

This chain connects TRBV27 to TRBJ2-7; D gene ambiguous. This CDR3 spans 13 amino acids. Germline values: CDR1 MNHEY, CDR2 SMNVEV (reference sequence). Trimming cost V 7 bases and J 2 bases, with 12 bases left between them. The CDR3 sequence is CASTNGYTYEQYF. The CDR3 nucleotides read TGTGCCAGCACCAATGGTTATACCTACGAGCAGTACTTC.

The rearrangement uses TRBV27 and TRBJ2-7; 8 bases are shared with TRBD1. CDR1 and CDR2 from the germline V gene are MNHEY and SMNVEV (reference sequence). CDR3 length: 18 amino acids. V dropped 10 bases and J dropped 0; count of bases not matched to a gene: 20. This CDR3 reads CAIPPTQPGQVSSYEQYF. CDR3 nucleotides: TGTGCCATACCCCCCACACAACCGGGACAGGTAAGCTCCTACGAGCAGTACTTC.

The gene calls are TRBV7-2 and TRBJ1-5, with no clear D. The CDR3 has 14 amino acids. The germline V gene has CDR1 SGHTA and CDR2 FQGNSA. Trimming removed 5 bases at V and 0 bases at J, with 8 bases between. The CDR3 nucleotides are TGTGCCAGCAGCATTAATTATAGCAATCAGCCCCAGCATTTT. This encodes CASSINYSNQPQHF. Full variable domain (remainder filled in from reference TRBV7-2 and TRBJ1-5): GAGVSQSPSNKVTEKGKDVELRCDPISGHTALYWYRQSLGQGLEFLIYFQGNSAPDKSGLPSDRFSAERTGGSVSTLTIQRTQQEDSAVYLCASSINYSNQPQHFGDGTRLSIL.